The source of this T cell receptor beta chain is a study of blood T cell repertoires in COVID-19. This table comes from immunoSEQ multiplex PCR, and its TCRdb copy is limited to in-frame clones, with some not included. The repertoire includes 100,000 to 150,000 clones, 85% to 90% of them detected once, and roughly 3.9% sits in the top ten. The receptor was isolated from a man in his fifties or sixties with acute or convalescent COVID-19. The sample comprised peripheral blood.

The CDR3 nucleotides read TGCGCCAGCCGACAGTACACCGGGGAGCTGTTTTTT. Amino acids: CASRQYTGELFF. This sequence joins TRBV5-1 and TRBJ2-2; the D gene is possibly TRBD1 (5 bases). V was clipped by 7 bases and J by 3 bases, with 7 bases between them. CDR3 size: 12 residues. Germline V lookup: CDR1 SGHRS, CDR2 YFSETQ.